The 11 T cell receptor beta chains given below trace back to one sample, sequenced in a study of shared clonotypes between healthy human individuals. Measured with immunoSEQ multiplex PCR; TCRdb has only the in-frame clones, and not every one. This table holds roughly 500,000 clones, 79% found once. Sequencing was performed on PBMCs. Every receptor here comes from a woman between 35 and 50 years old in good health. Some clones in this sample may be carry-over from other donors' samples.

The chain recombines TRBV15 with TRBJ2-7; 8 bases line up with TRBD1. The CDR3 is 16 amino acids. Germline V gene lookup returns CDR1 LNHNV and CDR2 YYDKDF (reference sequence). V gave up 1 base and J gave up 0 bases; unmatched junction bases: 5. CDR3 region: CATSRGGTGSSYEQYF. The CDR3 DNA reads TGTGCCACCAGCAGAGGTGGGACAGGTAGCTCCTACGAGCAGTACTTC.

In regard to this clone: At one end the junction does not follow the germline gene, possibly because of a read error. The chain couples TRBV7-7 to TRBJ2-3; TRBD2 aligns across 11 bases. Germline V gene lookup returns CDR1 SSHAT and CDR2 FNYEAQ (reference sequence). The CDR3 has 20 amino acids. The CDR3 DNA reads as TGTGCTAGCAGCGCCATGTTAACTAGCGGGAGTAGGGCTAGCACAGATACGCAGTATTTT. Amino acids: CASSAMLTSGSRASTDTQYF.

This clone was counted ten times or more. This chain joins TRBV5-1 and TRBJ2-1; TRBD2 aligns across 11 bases. Germline trimming cut 5 bases from V and 9 bases from J; bases unmatched to any gene: 4. From germline, CDR1 is SGHRS and CDR2 YFSETQ. This CDR3 is 13 amino acids long. The CDR3 sequence is CASRLAGVVEQFF. CDR3 nucleotide sequence: TGCGCCAGCAGACTAGCGGGAGTGGTTGAGCAGTTCTTC.

The chain links TRBV7-8 to TRBJ2-1; the match to TRBD2 covers 15 bases. In germline, CDR1 is SGHVS, CDR2 FQNEAQ. V lost 4 bases and J lost 7; bases outside the gene matches: 2. This CDR3 is 15 amino acids long. The CDR3 region is CASSWGLAGGNEQFF. The CDR3 coding sequence is TGTGCCAGCAGCTGGGGACTAGCGGGAGGAAATGAGCAGTTCTTC.

The genes are TRBV7-9 and TRBJ2-1; the D gene is possibly TRBD1 (5 bases). CDR1 is SEHNR, CDR2 FQNEAQ, per germline (reference sequence). V dropped 0 bases and J dropped 9 bases, with 15 bases sitting between them. The CDR3 length is 15 residues. CDR3 DNA: TGTGCCAGCAGCTTAGCATTAGGGGCCTCCGGTGAGCAGTTCTTC. Translation gives CASSLALGASGEQFF.

The rearrangement joins TRBV28 to TRBJ2-7; TRBD2 aligns across 7 bases. CDR3 length equals 15 residues. Losses at the gene ends were 6 bases for V and 4 bases for J; bases not matched to a gene: 12. Germline V gene lookup returns CDR1 MDHEN and CDR2 SYDVKM. The CDR3 bases are TGTGCCAGCAGCAAATGGCGGGAGAATGAGTACGAGCAGTACTTC. Its translation is CASSKWRENEYEQYF.

This clone was seen more than once but under ten times. The gene calls are TRBV19 and TRBJ1-2; 8 nucleotides line up with TRBD1. This CDR3 has 16 residues. V lost 5 bases to trimming and J lost 5 bases; unmatched junction nucleotides: 13. Germline-derived CDR1 and CDR2 are LNHDA and SQIVND (reference sequence). CDR3 in amino acids: CASSFKPRTGIYGYTF. The CDR3 DNA reads as TGTGCCAGTAGTTTCAAACCGCGGACAGGGATATATGGCTACACCTTC.

The chain joins TRBV30 to TRBJ2-1; a weak D match, TRBD2 (7 bases). The V gene's germline CDR1 is GTSNPN and CDR2 SVGIG (reference sequence). With 4 bases removed from V and 4 bases from J, the gap between germline ends came to 14 bases. CDR3 size: 14 residues. The CDR3 DNA reads TGTGCCTGGAATGAGGGGGGGCCTTACAATGAGCAGTTCTTC. It specifies CAWNEGGPYNEQFF.

This chain connects TRBV5-5 to TRBJ1-2, with D possibly matching TRBD1 (6 bases). The CDR3 consists of 16 residues. Trimming stripped 4 bases from V and 2 bases from J, with 18 bases between. Germline CDR1 is SGHKS and CDR2 is YYEKEE (reference sequence). For the CDR3, the DNA is TGTGCCAGCAGCCCCCAGGGGAGTCAACCCAACTATGGCTACACCTTC. Amino acids: CASSPQGSQPNYGYTF.

The chain links TRBV28 to TRBJ2-1; D might be TRBD2 (6 bases). In germline, CDR1 is MDHEN, CDR2 SYDVKM. CDR3 length equals 16 residues. The V gene lost 3 bases and the J gene lost 7 bases, with 19 bases spanning the gap. This CDR3 reads CASSLRGAEKRNEQFF. Written as DNA, the CDR3 is TGTGCCAGCAGTTTGCGCGGGGCCGAAAAGAGGAATGAGCAGTTCTTC.

The sample holds a few counts of this clone. The chain has TRBV7-2 and TRBJ2-7, with D unresolved. Trimming left V 1 base short and J 0 bases short, with 13 bases between. Germline CDR1 is SGHTA and CDR2 is FQGNSA. The length of the CDR3 is 16 residues. The CDR3 bases are TGTGCCAGCAGCTTAGATCGGTGGGCGGCCTCCTACGAGCAGTACTTC. It codes for CASSLDRWAASYEQYF.